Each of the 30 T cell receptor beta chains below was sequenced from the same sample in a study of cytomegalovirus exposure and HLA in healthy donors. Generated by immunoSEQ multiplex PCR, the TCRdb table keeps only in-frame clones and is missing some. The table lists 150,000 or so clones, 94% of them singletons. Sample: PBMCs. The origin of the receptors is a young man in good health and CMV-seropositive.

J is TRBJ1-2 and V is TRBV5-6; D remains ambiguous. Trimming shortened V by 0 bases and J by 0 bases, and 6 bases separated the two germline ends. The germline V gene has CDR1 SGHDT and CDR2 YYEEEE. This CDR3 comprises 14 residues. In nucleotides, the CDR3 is TGTGCCAGCAGCTTGGGGGCAACTAACTATGGCTACACCTTC. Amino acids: CASSLGATNYGYTF.

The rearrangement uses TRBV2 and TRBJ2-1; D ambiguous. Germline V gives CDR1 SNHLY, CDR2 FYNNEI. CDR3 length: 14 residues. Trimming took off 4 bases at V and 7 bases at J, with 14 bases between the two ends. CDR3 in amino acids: CASSVQKIVNEQFF. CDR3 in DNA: TGTGCCAGCAGTGTACAGAAGATCGTTAATGAGCAGTTCTTC.

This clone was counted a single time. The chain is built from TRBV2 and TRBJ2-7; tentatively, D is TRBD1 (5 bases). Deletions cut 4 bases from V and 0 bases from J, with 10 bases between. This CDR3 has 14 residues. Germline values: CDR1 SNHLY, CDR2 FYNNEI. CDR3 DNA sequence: TGTGCCAGCAGTGTGGGGCCCTACTCCTACGAGCAGTACTTC. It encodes CASSVGPYSYEQYF.

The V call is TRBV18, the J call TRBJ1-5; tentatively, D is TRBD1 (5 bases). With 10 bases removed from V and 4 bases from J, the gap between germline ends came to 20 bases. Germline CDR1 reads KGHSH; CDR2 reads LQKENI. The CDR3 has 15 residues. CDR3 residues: CATPFSRVGNQPQHF. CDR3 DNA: TGTGCCACCCCCTTCAGCAGGGTGGGGAATCAGCCCCAGCATTTT.

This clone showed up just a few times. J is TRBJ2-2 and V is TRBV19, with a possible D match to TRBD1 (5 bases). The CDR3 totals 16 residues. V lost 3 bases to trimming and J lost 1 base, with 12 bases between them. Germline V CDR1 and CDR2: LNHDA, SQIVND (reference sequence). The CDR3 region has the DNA TGTGCCAGTAGTATCTGGACACCCCAGAACACCGGGGAGCTGTTTTTT. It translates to CASSIWTPQNTGELFF.

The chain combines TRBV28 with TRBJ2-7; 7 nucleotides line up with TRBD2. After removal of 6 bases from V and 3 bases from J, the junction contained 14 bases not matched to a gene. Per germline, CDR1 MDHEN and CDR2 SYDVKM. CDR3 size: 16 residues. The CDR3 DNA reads TGTGCCAGCAGCACCTTAGGGGCGGGAGTTCTCTACGAGCAGTACTTC. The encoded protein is CASSTLGAGVLYEQYF.

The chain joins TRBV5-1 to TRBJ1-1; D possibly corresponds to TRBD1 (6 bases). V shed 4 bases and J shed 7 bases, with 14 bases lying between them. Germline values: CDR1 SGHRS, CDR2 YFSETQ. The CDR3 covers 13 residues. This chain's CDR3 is CASSPNQGFEAFF. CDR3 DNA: TGCGCCAGCAGCCCAAACCAGGGGTTTGAAGCTTTCTTT.

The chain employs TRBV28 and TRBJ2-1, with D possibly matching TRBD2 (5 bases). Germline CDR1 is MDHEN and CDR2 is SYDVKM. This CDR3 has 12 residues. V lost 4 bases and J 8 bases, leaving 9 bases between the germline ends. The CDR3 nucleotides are TGTGCCAGCAGTTGGACGGGATATGAGCAGTTCTTC. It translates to CASSWTGYEQFF.

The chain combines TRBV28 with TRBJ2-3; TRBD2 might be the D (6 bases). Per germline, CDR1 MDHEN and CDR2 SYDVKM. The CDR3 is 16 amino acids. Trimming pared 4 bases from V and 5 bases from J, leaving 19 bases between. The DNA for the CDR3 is TGTGCCAGCAGTTCCCCTCGTTCGGGAGTTGGAGATACGCAGTATTTT. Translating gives CASSSPRSGVGDTQYF. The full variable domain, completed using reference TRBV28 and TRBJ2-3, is DVKVTQSSRYLVKRTGEKVFLECVQDMDHENMFWYRQDPGLGLRLIYFSYDVKMKEKGDIPEGYSVSREKKERFSLILESASTNQTSMYLCASSSPRSGVGDTQYFGPGTRLTVL.

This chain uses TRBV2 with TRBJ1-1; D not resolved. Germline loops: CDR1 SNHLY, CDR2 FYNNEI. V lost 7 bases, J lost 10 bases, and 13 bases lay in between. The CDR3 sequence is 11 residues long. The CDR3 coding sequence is TGTGCCAGCACCTCCCAGGCGCGAGCTTTCTTT. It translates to CASTSQARAFF.

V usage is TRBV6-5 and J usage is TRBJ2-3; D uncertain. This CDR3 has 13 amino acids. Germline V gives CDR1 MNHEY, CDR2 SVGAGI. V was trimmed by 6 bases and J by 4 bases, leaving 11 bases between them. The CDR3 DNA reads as TGTGCCAGCAGGCTAGTTACGGCAGATACGCAGTATTTT. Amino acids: CASRLVTADTQYF.

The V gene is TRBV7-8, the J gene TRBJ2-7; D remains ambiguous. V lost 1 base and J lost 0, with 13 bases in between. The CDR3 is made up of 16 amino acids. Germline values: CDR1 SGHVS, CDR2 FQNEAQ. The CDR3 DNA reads TGTGCCAGCAGCTTAGATCGGGTGTCAAGCTCCTACGAGCAGTACTTC. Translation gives CASSLDRVSSSYEQYF. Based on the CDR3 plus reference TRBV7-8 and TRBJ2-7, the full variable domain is GAGVSQSPRYKVAKRGQDVALRCDPISGHVSLFWYQQALGQGPEFLTYFQNEAQLDKSGLPSDRFFAERPEGSVSTLKIQRTQQEDSAVYLCASSLDRVSSSYEQYFGPGTRLTVT.

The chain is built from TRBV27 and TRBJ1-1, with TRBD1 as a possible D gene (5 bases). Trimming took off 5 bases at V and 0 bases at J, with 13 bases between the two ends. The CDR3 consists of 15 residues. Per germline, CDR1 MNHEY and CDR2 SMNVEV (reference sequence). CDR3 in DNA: TGTGCCAGCAGTCCCCTAGGGGATATGAACACTGAAGCTTTCTTT. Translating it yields CASSPLGDMNTEAFF.

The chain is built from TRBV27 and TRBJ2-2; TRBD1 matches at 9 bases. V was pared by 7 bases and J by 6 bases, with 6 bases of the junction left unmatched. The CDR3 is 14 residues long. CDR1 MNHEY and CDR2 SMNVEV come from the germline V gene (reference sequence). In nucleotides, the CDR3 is TGTGCCAGCACGTCTCGGGACAGGGCCGGGGAGCTGTTTTTT. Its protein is CASTSRDRAGELFF.

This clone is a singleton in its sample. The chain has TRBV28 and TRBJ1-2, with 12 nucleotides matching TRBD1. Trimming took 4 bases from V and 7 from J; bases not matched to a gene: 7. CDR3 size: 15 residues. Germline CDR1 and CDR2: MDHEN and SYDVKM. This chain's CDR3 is CASSSLGQGASGYTF. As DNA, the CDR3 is TGTGCCAGCAGTTCCCTGGGACAGGGGGCCTCTGGCTACACCTTC.

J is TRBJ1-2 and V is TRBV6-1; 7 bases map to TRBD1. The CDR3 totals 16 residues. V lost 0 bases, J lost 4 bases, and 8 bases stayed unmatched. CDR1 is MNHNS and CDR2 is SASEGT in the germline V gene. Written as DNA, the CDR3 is TGTGCCAGCAGTGAAGCAGCCTCCGGGACAGTCTATGGCTACACCTTC. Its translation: CASSEAASGTVYGYTF.

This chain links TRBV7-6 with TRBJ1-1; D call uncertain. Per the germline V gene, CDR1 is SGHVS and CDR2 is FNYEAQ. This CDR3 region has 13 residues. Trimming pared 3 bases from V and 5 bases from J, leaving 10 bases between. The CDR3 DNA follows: TGTGCCAGCAGCTTCGGGGTACGGACTGAAGCTTTCTTT. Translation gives CASSFGVRTEAFF.

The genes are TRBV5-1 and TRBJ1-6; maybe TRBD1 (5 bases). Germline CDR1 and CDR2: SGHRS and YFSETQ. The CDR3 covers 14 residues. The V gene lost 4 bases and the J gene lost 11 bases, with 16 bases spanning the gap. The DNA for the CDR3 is TGCGCCAGCAGCACGGACTCGGGAGGGGCACCCCTCCACTTT. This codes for CASSTDSGGAPLHF.

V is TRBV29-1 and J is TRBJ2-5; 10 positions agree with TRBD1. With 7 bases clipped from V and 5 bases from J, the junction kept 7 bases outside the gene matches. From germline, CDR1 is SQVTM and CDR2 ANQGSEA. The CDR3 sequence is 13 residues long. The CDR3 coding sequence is TGCAGCGCCCAGGGACAGGGGAAGGAGACCCAGTACTTC. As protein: CSAQGQGKETQYF.

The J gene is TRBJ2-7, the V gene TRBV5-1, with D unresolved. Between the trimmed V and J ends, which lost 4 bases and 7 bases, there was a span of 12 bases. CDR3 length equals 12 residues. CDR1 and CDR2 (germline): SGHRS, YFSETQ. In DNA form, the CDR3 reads TGCGCCAGCAGCCCCTTCGGTCTGGAGCAGTACTTC. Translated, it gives CASSPFGLEQYF.

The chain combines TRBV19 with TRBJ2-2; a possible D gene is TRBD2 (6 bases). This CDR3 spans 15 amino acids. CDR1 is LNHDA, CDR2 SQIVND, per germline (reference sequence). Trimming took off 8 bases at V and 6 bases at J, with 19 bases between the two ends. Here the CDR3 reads CASAGTHRLSGELFF. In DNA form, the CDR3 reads TGTGCCAGTGCCGGGACTCATCGTCTTTCCGGGGAGCTGTTTTTT.

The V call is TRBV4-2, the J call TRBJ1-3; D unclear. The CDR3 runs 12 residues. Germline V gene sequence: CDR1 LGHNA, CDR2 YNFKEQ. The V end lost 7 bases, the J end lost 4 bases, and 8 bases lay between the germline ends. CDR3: CASTSTGNTIYF. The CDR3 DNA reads TGTGCCAGCACCTCGACAGGAAACACCATATATTTT.

The DNA for the CDR3 is TGTGCCAGCTCACCGGGACTAACCTACGAGCAGTACTTC. Protein sequence: CASSPGLTYEQYF. The V and J genes are TRBV18 and TRBJ2-7, with 7 positions matching TRBD2. This CDR3 spans 13 amino acids. V shed 3 bases and J 2 bases; nucleotides not matched to a gene: 1. CDR1 and CDR2 from the germline V gene are KGHSH and LQKENI.

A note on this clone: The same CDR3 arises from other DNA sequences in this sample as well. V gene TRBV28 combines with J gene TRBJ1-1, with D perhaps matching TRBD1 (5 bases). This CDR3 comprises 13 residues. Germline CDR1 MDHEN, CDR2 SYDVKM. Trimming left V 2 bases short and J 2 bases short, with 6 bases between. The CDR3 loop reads CASSLRGNTEAFF. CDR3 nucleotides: TGTGCCAGCAGTTTAAGGGGTAACACTGAAGCTTTCTTT.

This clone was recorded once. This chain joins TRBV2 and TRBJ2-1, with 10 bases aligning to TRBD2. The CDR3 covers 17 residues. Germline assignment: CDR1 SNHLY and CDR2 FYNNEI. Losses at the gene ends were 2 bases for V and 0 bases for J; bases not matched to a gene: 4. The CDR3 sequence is CASSELAGDISYNEQFF. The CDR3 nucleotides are TGTGCCAGCAGTGAACTAGCGGGAGACATCTCCTACAATGAGCAGTTCTTC.

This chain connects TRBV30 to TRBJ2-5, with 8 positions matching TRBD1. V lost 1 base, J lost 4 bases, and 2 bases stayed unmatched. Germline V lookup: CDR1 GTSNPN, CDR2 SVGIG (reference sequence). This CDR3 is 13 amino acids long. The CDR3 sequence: CAWSGDRGETQYF. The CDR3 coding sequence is TGTGCCTGGAGTGGAGACAGGGGAGAGACCCAGTACTTC.

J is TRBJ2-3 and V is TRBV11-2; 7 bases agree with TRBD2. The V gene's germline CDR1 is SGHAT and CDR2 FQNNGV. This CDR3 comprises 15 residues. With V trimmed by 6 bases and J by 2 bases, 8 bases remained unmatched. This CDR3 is CASSYSGLFTDTQYF. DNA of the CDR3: TGTGCCAGCAGTTATAGCGGGCTTTTCACAGATACGCAGTATTTT.

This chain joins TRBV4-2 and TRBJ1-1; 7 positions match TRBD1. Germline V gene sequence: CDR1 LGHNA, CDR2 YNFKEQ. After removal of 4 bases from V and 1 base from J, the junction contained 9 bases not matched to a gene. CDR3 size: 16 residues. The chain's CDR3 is CASSRLTGQANTEAFF. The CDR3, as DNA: TGTGCCAGCAGCCGATTGACCGGACAGGCGAACACTGAAGCTTTCTTT.

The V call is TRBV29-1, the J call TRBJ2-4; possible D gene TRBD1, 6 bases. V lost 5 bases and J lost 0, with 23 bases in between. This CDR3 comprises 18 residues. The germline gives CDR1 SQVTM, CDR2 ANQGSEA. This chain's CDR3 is CSVSTGSILPLAKNIQYF. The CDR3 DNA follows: TGCAGCGTTTCCACAGGGTCCATCTTACCTCTAGCCAAAAACATTCAGTACTTC.

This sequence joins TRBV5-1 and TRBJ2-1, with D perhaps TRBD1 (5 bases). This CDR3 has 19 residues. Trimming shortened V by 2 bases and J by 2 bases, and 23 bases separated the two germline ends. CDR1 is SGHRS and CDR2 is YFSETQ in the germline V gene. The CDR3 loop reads CASSFSLGLGRTTYNEQFF. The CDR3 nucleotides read TGCGCCAGCAGCTTTAGTTTGGGGCTTGGGCGGACGACCTACAATGAGCAGTTCTTC.